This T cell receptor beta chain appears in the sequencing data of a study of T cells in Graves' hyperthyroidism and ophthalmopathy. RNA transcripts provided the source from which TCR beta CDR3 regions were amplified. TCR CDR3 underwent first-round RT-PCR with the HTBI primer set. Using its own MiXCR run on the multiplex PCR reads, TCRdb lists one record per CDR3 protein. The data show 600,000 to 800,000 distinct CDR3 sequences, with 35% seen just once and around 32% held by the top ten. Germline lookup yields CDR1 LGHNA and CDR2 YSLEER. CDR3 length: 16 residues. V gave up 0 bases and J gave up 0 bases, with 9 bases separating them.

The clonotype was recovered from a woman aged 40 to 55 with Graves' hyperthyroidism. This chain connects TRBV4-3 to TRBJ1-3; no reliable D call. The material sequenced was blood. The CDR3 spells CASSQDFGVSGNTIYF. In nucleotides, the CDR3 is TGCGCCAGCAGCCAAGATTTTGGGGTCTCTGGAAACACCATATATTTT.